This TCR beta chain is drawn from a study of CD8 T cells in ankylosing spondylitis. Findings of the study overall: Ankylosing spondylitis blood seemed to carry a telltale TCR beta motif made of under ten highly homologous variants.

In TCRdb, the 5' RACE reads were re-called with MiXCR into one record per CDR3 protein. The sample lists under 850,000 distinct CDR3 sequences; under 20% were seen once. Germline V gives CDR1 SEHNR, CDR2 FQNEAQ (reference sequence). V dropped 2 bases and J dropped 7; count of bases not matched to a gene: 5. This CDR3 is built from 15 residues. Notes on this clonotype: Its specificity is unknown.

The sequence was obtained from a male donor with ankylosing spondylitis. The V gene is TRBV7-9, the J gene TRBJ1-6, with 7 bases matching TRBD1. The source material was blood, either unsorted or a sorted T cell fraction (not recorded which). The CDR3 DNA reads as TGTGCCAGCAGCTTAAGCGAGGGGGCAAATTCACCCCTCCACTTT. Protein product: CASSLSEGANSPLHF.